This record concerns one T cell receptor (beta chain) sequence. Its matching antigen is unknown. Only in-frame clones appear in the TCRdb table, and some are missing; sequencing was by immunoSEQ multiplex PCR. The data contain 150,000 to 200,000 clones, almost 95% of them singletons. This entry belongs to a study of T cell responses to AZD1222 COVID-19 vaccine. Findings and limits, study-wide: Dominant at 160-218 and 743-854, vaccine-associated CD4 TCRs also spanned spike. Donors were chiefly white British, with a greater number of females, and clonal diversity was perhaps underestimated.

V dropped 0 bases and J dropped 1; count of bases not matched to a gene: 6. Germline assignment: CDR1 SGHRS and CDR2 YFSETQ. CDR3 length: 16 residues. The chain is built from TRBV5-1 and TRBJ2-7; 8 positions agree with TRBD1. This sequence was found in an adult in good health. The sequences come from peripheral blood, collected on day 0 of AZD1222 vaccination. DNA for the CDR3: TGCGCCAGCAGCTTGGAGCAGACAGGGGCATCCTACGAGCAGTACTTC. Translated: CASSLEQTGASYEQYF.